The T cell receptor (beta chain) described here comes from a study of Graves' ophthalmopathy and Graves' hyperthyroidism. Study results and caveats: Between ophthalmopathy and stable hyperthyroidism, a 13-signature model drew a separation with about 85% sensitivity and about 80% specificity. Blood shared most expanded thyroid clonotypes above 0.001 frequency. The model predicted ophthalmopathy progression with 70.59% sensitivity and around 72% specificity.

Looked up from germline, CDR1 is MNHEY and CDR2 is SMNVEV (reference sequence). V was trimmed by 1 base and J by 5 bases, leaving 11 bases between them. This CDR3 spans 14 amino acids. RNA transcripts provided the template for amplifying TCR beta CDR3 regions. Scientists carried out first-round RT-PCR using HTBI primers and then a second-round multiplex PCR. One entry per CDR3 protein, called by TCRdb with MiXCR from the multiplex PCR reads. Of a few hundred thousand distinct CDR3 sequences listed, about a sixth are singletons. Hyperthyroidism patients had new diagnoses, durations under 2 months, and ages of 18 to 65. The sample holds many counts of this clonotype. Its antigen is as yet unknown.

The rearrangement links TRBV27 to TRBJ1-1; D might be TRBD1 (6 bases). This sequence was found in an adult woman with stable Graves' hyperthyroidism. Sequencing used peripheral blood. This CDR3 is CASSLFGGGTEAFF. The CDR3 DNA sequence: TGTGCCAGCAGTTTATTTGGGGGCGGAACTGAAGCTTTCTTT.